These T cell receptor beta chains were read from a single sample in a study of blood T cell repertoires in COVID-19. Using immunoSEQ multiplex PCR, the repertoire was profiled, and TCRdb retains in-frame clones only, with some absent. The sample carries hundreds of thousands of clones, more than 85% recorded once. Sequenced input: peripheral blood. These TCRs come from a man aged 35 to 55 with acute or convalescent COVID-19. The CDR3 runs from the conserved cysteine through the conserved F or W.

TRBV19	TRBJ1-1	CASSKPGLINTEAFF
TRBV5-5	TRBJ2-3	CASSLVASGGVTDTQYF
TRBV4-2	TRBJ1-4	CASSDQQAINEKLFF
TRBV4-2	TRBJ1-1	CASKGQTYTEAFF
TRBV24-1	TRBJ2-2	CATSDRTGPNTGELFF
TRBV29-1	TRBJ2-7	CSVGTGTPYEQYF
TRBV13	TRBJ1-1	CASSLVRATEAFF
TRBV19	TRBJ1-5	CASGTGRQGQPQHF
TRBV3-1/TRBV3-2	TRBJ1-2	CASSQDRDGYTF
TRBV7-6	TRBJ2-1	CASSFGTSGPRSEQFF
TRBV27	TRBJ2-3	CASSPTSGGRTDTQYF
TRBV5-4	TRBJ2-1	CASSSGRLAGADEQFF
TRBV28	TRBJ1-4	CASTAQGPNEKLFF
TRBV7-2	TRBJ1-6	CASSLGTGNSPLHF
TRBV6-5	TRBJ2-7	CASRTTEISSYEQYF
TRBV5-1	TRBJ1-6	CASSLDGGQGNSPLHF
TRBV2	TRBJ1-2	CASPEETVGPYTF
TRBV2	TRBJ1-2	CASSEVSLQGIYGYTF
TRBV21-1	TRBJ2-5	CASSNRRGGQETQYF
TRBV7-2	TRBJ1-2	CASSLGGYGDNYGYTF
TRBV5-4	TRBJ1-2	CASSLDGGNYGYTF
TRBV1	TRBJ2-1	CTSLFRTDYYNEQFF
TRBV7-6	TRBJ1-5	CASSPHAAGTGGSNQPQHF
TRBV24-1	TRBJ1-4	CATSLPPRRATNEKLFF
TRBV5-6	TRBJ2-5	CASSAGGETQYF
TRBV6-4	TRBJ1-1	CASSDDRQGETMNTEAFF
TRBV27	TRBJ2-3	CASSYPGDATDTQYF
TRBV5-1	TRBJ2-1	CASSWGVGQGVNEQFF
TRBV6-4	TRBJ2-3	CASSHTSGGTDTQYF
TRBV28	TRBJ2-1	CASVHPQGRLQFF
TRBV27	TRBJ2-2	CASSFLLGGSQGGELFF
TRBV7-2	TRBJ2-7	CASSLGDRLEQYF
TRBV18	TRBJ1-5	CASSSVGTGHSNQPQHF
TRBV7-9	TRBJ1-2	CASSLANRGYGYTF
TRBV11-1	TRBJ2-2	CASSPQGVTGELFF
TRBV2	TRBJ1-2	CASSWDRGYTF
TRBV6-2/TRBV6-3	TRBJ2-7	CASSPTGLARYEQYF
TRBV9	TRBJ1-6	CASSLGTGQGSPLHF
TRBV12-3/TRBV12-4	TRBJ2-5	CASSFNDQETQYF
TRBV4-2	TRBJ2-4	CASSTTTSGGAQNIQYF
TRBV5-1	TRBJ2-5	CASSFLAETQYF
TRBV12-3/TRBV12-4	TRBJ1-1	CASTLSRGSEAFF
TRBV7-8	TRBJ2-1	CASSFLLAGGDNEQFF
TRBV5-1	TRBJ2-3	CASSGGRGSTDTQYF
TRBV29-1	TRBJ1-2	CSVEDRFYYGYTF
TRBV27	TRBJ1-5	CASSFQTGNQPQHF
TRBV5-8	TRBJ1-4	CASSVDRGPTKLFF
TRBV9	TRBJ2-1	CASSGGLAGENEQFF
TRBV18	TRBJ2-1	CAGRQGPNNEQFF
TRBV29-1	TRBJ2-7	CSGGTGAYEQYF